By proportion, the clone carrying this TCR beta chain is medium-sized. This sample was taken from a study of circulating CD8 cells and anti-PD-1 response in melanoma. From live CD3+CD8+TCRalphabeta+ cells, four PD-1 and/or TIGIT subsets were sorted. Using approximately 14 ng of total RNA, TCR libraries were made with the QIAseq Immune Repertoire TCR panel. TCRdb fed the reads into MiXCR, producing one record per CDR3 protein. This sample has under 500 distinct CDR3 sequences, with about 10% found just once. The TCR originated in a human donor with melanoma. This material consisted of CD8+ T cells from PBMCs, taken at baseline or after one month of anti-PD-1 therapy (not recorded which).

In nucleotides, the CDR3 is TGTGCCTGGGAGAGCGGGGTGCACTGGGGCGGGGAGCTGTTTTTT. Amino acid sequence: CAWESGVHWGGELFF. The chain recombines TRBV30 with TRBJ2-2; 7 nucleotides align to TRBD2. Germline CDR1 reads GTSNPN; CDR2 reads SVGIG (reference sequence). This CDR3 spans 15 amino acids. The J segment lost 7 bases and the V segment lost 5 bases, leaving 13 bases of the junction unmatched.